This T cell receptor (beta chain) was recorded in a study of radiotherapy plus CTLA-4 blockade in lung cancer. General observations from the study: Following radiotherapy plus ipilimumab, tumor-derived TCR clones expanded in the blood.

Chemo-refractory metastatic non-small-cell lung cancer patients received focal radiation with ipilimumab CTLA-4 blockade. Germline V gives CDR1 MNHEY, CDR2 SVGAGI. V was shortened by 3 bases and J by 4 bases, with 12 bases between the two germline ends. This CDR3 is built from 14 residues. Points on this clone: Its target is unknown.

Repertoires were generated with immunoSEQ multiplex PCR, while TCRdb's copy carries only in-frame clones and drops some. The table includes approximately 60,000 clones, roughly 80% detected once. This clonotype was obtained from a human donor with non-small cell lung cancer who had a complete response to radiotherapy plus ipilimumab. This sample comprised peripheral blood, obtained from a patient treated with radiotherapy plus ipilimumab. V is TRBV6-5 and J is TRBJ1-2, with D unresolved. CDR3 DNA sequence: TGTGCCAGCAGTTATTCCAGCGGGATCTATGGCTACACCTTC. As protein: CASSYSSGIYGYTF.